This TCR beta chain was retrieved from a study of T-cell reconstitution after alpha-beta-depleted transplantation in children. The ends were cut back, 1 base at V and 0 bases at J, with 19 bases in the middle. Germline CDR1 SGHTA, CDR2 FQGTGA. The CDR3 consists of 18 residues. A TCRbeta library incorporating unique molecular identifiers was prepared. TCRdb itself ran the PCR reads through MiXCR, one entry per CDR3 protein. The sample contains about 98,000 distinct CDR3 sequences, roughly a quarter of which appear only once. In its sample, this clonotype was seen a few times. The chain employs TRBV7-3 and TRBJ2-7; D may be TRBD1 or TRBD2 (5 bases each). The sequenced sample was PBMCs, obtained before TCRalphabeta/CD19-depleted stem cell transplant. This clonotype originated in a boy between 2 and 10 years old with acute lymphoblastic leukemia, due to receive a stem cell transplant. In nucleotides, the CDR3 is TGTGCCAGCAGCTTAAGGGACGGCCACCACTTTCACTCCTACGAGCAGTACTTC. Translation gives CASSLRDGHHFHSYEQYF.